This T cell receptor (beta chain) was recovered during a study of response to subunit inactivated influenza vaccine. Whole-study results and caveats: With each seasonal influenza vaccination, the authors suggested, few new T cells are recruited.

Each CDR3 protein gets one entry after TCRdb re-called the RT-PCR reads with MiXCR. The table includes 500,000 to 550,000 distinct CDR3 sequences, less than 10% detected once. The CDR3 consists of 16 residues. The V end was cut by 1 base, the J end by 10 bases, with 26 bases between. Germline V CDR1 and CDR2: DFQATT, SNEGSKA (reference sequence). On this clonotype itself: Its specificity is unknown.

The sequences come from PBMCs from blood, collected roughly 24 months after vaccination. This TCR was recovered from a man between 50 and 70 years old who received an inactivated influenza vaccine. The chain uses TRBV20-1 and TRBJ2-7; D is unclear. CDR3 coding DNA: TGCAGTGCTAGAGGCCCCTACAGTGGGATAACTACGAGCCAGTACTTC. Its protein product is CSARGPYSGITTSQYF.